Below, 28 T cell receptor beta chains from the same sample are listed, as sequenced in a study of CD8+ T cells in alopecia areata. As the sequencing template, cDNA was produced by extracting RNA and reverse transcribing it. Clones were read by immunoSEQ multiplex PCR, and TCRdb kept only the in-frame ones, dropping some. The table shows about 110,000 clones, with roughly 59% occurring only once. The sequencing sample was made of CD8+ T cells sorted from blood. These TCRs come from a human donor in good health.

This rearrangement joins TRBV7-9 to TRBJ2-1; D ambiguous. The V end was cut by 6 bases, the J end by 9 bases, with 15 bases between. The germline V gene has CDR1 SEHNR and CDR2 FQNEAQ (reference sequence). This CDR3 contains 13 residues. The CDR3 loop reads CASSPLSIGEQFF. For the CDR3, the DNA is TGTGCCAGCAGTCCCTTGAGTATCGGTGAGCAGTTCTTC.

The V and J genes are TRBV6-1 and TRBJ2-7, with D unresolved. Trimming took 3 bases from V and 8 from J, leaving 11 bases between them. The germline V gene has CDR1 MNHNS and CDR2 SASEGT. This CDR3 contains 12 residues. For the CDR3, the DNA is TGTGCCAGCAGTGAGGTCGAAGGGCAGCAGTACTTC. Translated: CASSEVEGQQYF.

This clone is a singleton in its sample. The CDR3 loop is CASSLDRTGQETQYF. As DNA, the CDR3 is TGTGCCAGCAGCTTAGATCGGACAGGGCAGGAGACCCAGTACTTC. V and J are TRBV7-8 and TRBJ2-5; 8 bases align to TRBD1. The CDR3 is 15 residues long. Germline CDR1 SGHVS, CDR2 FQNEAQ. Losses at the gene ends were 1 base for V and 5 bases for J; bases not matched to a gene: 6.

This clone was recorded once. This chain links TRBV6-5 with TRBJ1-2; unclear D gene. CDR3 length: 11 amino acids. Germline V gives CDR1 MNHEY, CDR2 SVGAGI. The ends were cut back, 6 bases at V and 4 bases at J, with 6 bases in the middle. The CDR3 coding sequence is TGTGCCAGCAGCCGAGGCTATGGCTACACCTTC. It translates to CASSRGYGYTF.

This clone was picked up a small number of times. V and J are TRBV7-9 and TRBJ1-1; no clear D. This CDR3 spans 8 amino acids. Germline V gene data show CDR1 as SEHNR and CDR2 as FQNEAQ (reference sequence). The V and J ends lost 7 bases and 13 bases respectively, with 7 bases between them. The CDR3 sequence is CASTLGFF. The CDR3 DNA reads TGTGCCAGCACACTAGGTTTCTTT.

In this sample, this clone turned up a few times. The rearrangement uses TRBV6-1 and TRBJ2-1; 7 bases agree with TRBD1. J gave up 9 bases and V 6 bases, and 11 bases lay outside the gene matches. Germline V gene lookup returns CDR1 MNHNS and CDR2 SASEGT. The CDR3 totals 14 residues. CDR3 residues: CASRPETGSGEQFF. In DNA form, the CDR3 reads TGTGCCAGCAGGCCCGAGACAGGGTCGGGTGAGCAGTTCTTC.

The sample holds a few counts of this clone. The chain uses TRBV7-6 and TRBJ1-4; 12 bases match TRBD1. The junction had 6 bases not matched to a gene; V was cut back by 4 bases and J by 6 bases. The germline gives CDR1 SGHVS, CDR2 FNYEAQ. The CDR3 covers 16 residues. The DNA for the CDR3 is TGTGCCAGCAGCTGGGGACAGGGGGCGCAGGATGAAAAACTGTTTTTT. Protein: CASSWGQGAQDEKLFF.

This clone occurred a few times. V is TRBV4-1 and J is TRBJ1-2, with unresolved D. Germline loops: CDR1 MGHRA, CDR2 YSYEKL. The V gene lost 4 bases and the J gene lost 2 bases, with 8 bases spanning the gap. This CDR3 contains 13 residues. This CDR3 reads CASSPQQNYGYTF. For the CDR3, the DNA is TGCGCCAGCAGCCCGCAACAGAACTATGGCTACACCTTC.

The V gene is TRBV28, the J gene TRBJ2-7; 8 bases line up with TRBD1. The length of the CDR3 is 14 residues. The germline gives CDR1 MDHEN, CDR2 SYDVKM. The V segment lost 6 bases and the J segment 5 bases; nucleotides outside the gene matches: 9. CDR3 DNA sequence: TGTGCCAGCAGCCCTCTGGACAGGGTCCACGAGCAGTACTTC. Amino acid sequence: CASSPLDRVHEQYF. Based on the CDR3 plus reference TRBV28 and TRBJ2-7, the full variable domain is DVKVTQSSRYLVKRTGEKVFLECVQDMDHENMFWYRQDPGLGLRLIYFSYDVKMKEKGDIPEGYSVSREKKERFSLILESASTNQTSMYLCASSPLDRVHEQYFGPGTRLTVT.

The V and J genes are TRBV19 and TRBJ1-2; the D is unclear. Trimming left V 5 bases short and J 0 bases short, with 13 bases between. Germline V gene sequence: CDR1 LNHDA, CDR2 SQIVND (reference sequence). The CDR3 totals 15 residues. This CDR3 reads CASSDQTGANYGYTF. The CDR3 nucleotides read TGTGCCAGTAGTGACCAGACGGGAGCTAACTATGGCTACACCTTC. Combining the CDR3 with reference TRBV19 and TRBJ1-2 gives the whole variable domain DGGITQSPKYLFRKEGQNVTLSCEQNLNHDAMYWYRQDPGQGLRLIYYSQIVNDFQKGDIAEGYSVSREKKESFPLTVTSAQKNPTAFYLCASSDQTGANYGYTFGSGTRLTVV.

This clone was seen a single time. The chain recombines TRBV2 with TRBJ2-1, with a tentative D call TRBD1 (6 bases). The length of the CDR3 is 13 residues. Between the trimmed V and J ends, which lost 6 bases and 7 bases, there was a span of 13 bases. In germline, CDR1 is SNHLY, CDR2 FYNNEI. This CDR3 is CASRFTQGNEQFF. CDR3 bases: TGTGCCAGCAGGTTTACACAGGGTAATGAGCAGTTCTTC. Full variable domain (outside the CDR3, taken from reference TRBV2 and TRBJ2-1): EPEVTQTPSHQVTQMGQEVILRCVPISNHLYFYWYRQILGQKVEFLVSFYNNEISEKSEIFDDQFSVERPDGSNFTLKIRSTKLEDSAMYFCASRFTQGNEQFFGPGTRLTVL.

The V call is TRBV27, the J call TRBJ1-5; D possibly corresponds to TRBD1 (5 bases). Trimming cost V 2 bases and J 6 bases, with 20 bases left between them. Germline assignment: CDR1 MNHEY and CDR2 SMNVEV (reference sequence). The CDR3 is 17 residues long. The CDR3 DNA sequence: TGTGCCAGCAGTTTAACTCCCCCCCAGGGATGGGCTCAGCCCCAGCATTTT. It translates to CASSLTPPQGWAQPQHF.

The chain links TRBV9 to TRBJ2-1, with D unclear. Trimming stripped 0 bases from V and 6 bases from J, with 10 bases between. The CDR3 contains 14 residues. Germline V gene sequence: CDR1 SGDLS, CDR2 YYNGEE. For the CDR3, the DNA is TGTGCCAGCAGCGTAGTTTATTCTGGCAATGAGCAGTTCTTC. Translated: CASSVVYSGNEQFF. Drawing the rest from reference TRBV9 and TRBJ2-1, the complete variable domain is DSGVTQTPKHLITATGQRVTLRCSPRSGDLSVYWYQQSLDQGLQFLIQYYNGEERAKGNILERFSAQQFPDLHSELNLSSLELGDSALYFCASSVVYSGNEQFFGPGTRLTVL.

The genes are TRBV5-1 and TRBJ2-1; 8 bases align to TRBD2. Germline CDR1 is SGHRS and CDR2 is YFSETQ. With 1 base clipped from V and 0 bases from J, the junction kept 9 bases outside the gene matches. The length of the CDR3 is 18 residues. The CDR3 loop reads CASSLWVQAGGSYNEQFF. CDR3 coding DNA: TGCGCCAGCAGCTTGTGGGTCCAGGCGGGAGGCTCCTACAATGAGCAGTTCTTC.

This clone appeared a few times. The chain carries TRBV7-9 and TRBJ2-1; TRBD1 matches 10 bases. CDR1 is SEHNR and CDR2 is FQNEAQ in the germline V gene (reference sequence). Trimming at V came to 7 bases and at J to 4 bases, leaving 10 bases not matched to a gene. This CDR3 spans 16 amino acids. CDR3 DNA: TGTGCCAGCACCCTTGGCGGACAGGGGGATTACAATGAGCAGTTCTTC. Amino acids: CASTLGGQGDYNEQFF.

In its sample, this clone was seen a few times. The chain joins TRBV7-2 to TRBJ1-6; a weak D match, TRBD1 (5 bases). Per germline, CDR1 SGHTA and CDR2 FQGNSA. This CDR3 is built from 16 residues. V was shortened by 0 bases and J by 4 bases, with 10 bases between the two germline ends. CDR3 sequence reads: CASSLASGGYNSPLHF. The CDR3, as DNA: TGTGCCAGCAGCTTAGCTTCCGGGGGTTATAATTCACCCCTCCACTTT.

The J gene is TRBJ1-5, the V gene TRBV4-3; a weak D match, TRBD1 (6 bases). The CDR3 is 14 residues long. Trimming pared 0 bases from V and 7 bases from J, leaving 10 bases between. Germline V CDR1 and CDR2: LGHNA, YSLEER. The CDR3 nucleotides are TGCGCCAGCAGCCAAGAATCAGGGGACCAGCCCCAGCATTTT. It is translated as CASSQESGDQPQHF.

This clone was observed many times. The chain is built from TRBV13 and TRBJ2-7; TRBD1 might be the D (6 bases). V lost 4 bases, J lost 2 bases, and 9 bases lay in between. The CDR3 is 13 residues long. Germline loops: CDR1 PRHDT, CDR2 FYEKMQ (reference sequence). CDR3 in amino acids: CASSSDRTYEQYF. CDR3 nucleotides: TGTGCCAGCAGCTCGGACAGAACCTACGAGCAGTACTTC.

Comment on this clone: One end of the junction fails to match germline, which may point to a read error. The chain combines TRBV29-1 with TRBJ2-2; 7 nucleotides align to TRBD1. The CDR3 sequence is 11 residues long. Germline V lookup: CDR1 SQVTM, CDR2 ANQGSEA. CDR3 sequence reads: CSVEKDRDLFF. The CDR3 bases are TGCAGCGTTGAAAAAGACAGGGATCTGTTTTTT.

The CDR3: CASSYSGAEQYF. The CDR3 region has the DNA TGTGCCAGCAGTTACTCAGGGGCCGAGCAGTACTTC. The V and J genes are TRBV27 and TRBJ2-7; D may be TRBD1 (6 bases). The CDR3 totals 12 residues. CDR1 and CDR2 from the germline V gene are MNHEY and SMNVEV (reference sequence). V lost 4 bases and J lost 6, with 10 bases in between.

This clone occurred a few times. The chain uses TRBV6-5 and TRBJ2-3; D gene unclear. Trimming took 0 bases from V and 2 from J, leaving 12 bases between them. This CDR3 contains 16 residues. Germline CDR1 is MNHEY and CDR2 is SVGAGI. The CDR3 sequence is CASSYSQDMPTDTQYF. For the CDR3, the DNA is TGTGCCAGCAGTTACTCTCAAGACATGCCCACAGATACGCAGTATTTT.

V and J are TRBV9 and TRBJ2-3; no reliable D call. The CDR3 runs to 13 residues. Germline loops: CDR1 SGDLS, CDR2 YYNGEE. Trimming took off 3 bases at V and 6 bases at J, with 11 bases between the two ends. The CDR3: CASSAQSWDTQYF. The CDR3 DNA reads as TGTGCCAGCAGCGCCCAGAGCTGGGATACGCAGTATTTT. The entire variable domain, with the rest obtained from reference TRBV9 and TRBJ2-3, is as follows: DSGVTQTPKHLITATGQRVTLRCSPRSGDLSVYWYQQSLDQGLQFLIQYYNGEERAKGNILERFSAQQFPDLHSELNLSSLELGDSALYFCASSAQSWDTQYFGPGTRLTVL.

The rearrangement links TRBV5-8 to TRBJ2-5; D unclear. CDR1 and CDR2 (germline): SGHTS, YDEGEE. CDR3 size: 14 residues. V was clipped by 0 bases and J by 1 base, with 7 bases between them. The CDR3 region is CASSLGVGQETQYF. The CDR3 nucleotides read TGTGCCAGCAGCTTGGGGGTAGGCCAAGAGACCCAGTACTTC.

V is TRBV10-3 and J is TRBJ2-1; unclear D gene. The CDR3 length is 13 residues. CDR1 is ENHRY, CDR2 SYGVKD, per germline. Deletions cut 8 bases from V and 3 bases from J, with 11 bases between. The CDR3 nucleotides read TGTGCCATCGTAAACCCAGACTACAATGAGCAGTTCTTC. Its translation: CAIVNPDYNEQFF.

J is TRBJ1-1 and V is TRBV6-5, with D perhaps matching TRBD1 (5 bases). Trimming pared 0 bases from V and 1 base from J, leaving 9 bases between. The CDR3 has 15 amino acids. The germline V gene encodes CDR1 MNHEY and CDR2 SVGAGI. The CDR3 region is CASSYSGAANTEAFF. As DNA, the CDR3 is TGTGCCAGCAGTTACTCTGGGGCAGCGAACACTGAAGCTTTCTTT.

The chain combines TRBV2 with TRBJ2-3; D gene ambiguous. The CDR3 loop spans 16 amino acids. Germline CDR1 is SNHLY and CDR2 is FYNNEI. The V gene lost 3 bases and the J gene lost 0 bases, with 13 bases spanning the gap. This chain's CDR3 is CASSDFVTASTDTQYF. For the CDR3, the DNA is TGTGCCAGCAGTGATTTTGTCACCGCTAGCACAGATACGCAGTATTTT.

The chain carries TRBV29-1 and TRBJ2-7; 11 bases match TRBD1. Trimming removed 2 bases from V and 3 bases from J; junction bases left unmatched: 3. The CDR3 runs 14 residues. The germline gives CDR1 SQVTM, CDR2 ANQGSEA. In nucleotides, the CDR3 is TGCAGCGTTGAACCCGGGACAGGGGGCTACGAGCAGTACTTC. Translating gives CSVEPGTGGYEQYF.

The rearrangement uses TRBV5-1 and TRBJ1-2, with D possibly being TRBD1 (5 bases). CDR1 is SGHRS and CDR2 is YFSETQ in the germline V gene. V shed 0 bases and J shed 0 bases, with 9 bases lying between them. The CDR3 is 15 residues long. The CDR3 coding sequence is TGCGCCAGCAGCTTGGTCCAGGGCACTAACTATGGCTACACCTTC. Its protein is CASSLVQGTNYGYTF.